A single sample is the source of the 13 T cell receptor beta chains below, sequenced in a study of cytomegalovirus exposure and HLA in healthy donors. It was with 60 Vbeta and 13 Jbeta primers that the PCR ran. The data were produced by immunoSEQ multiplex PCR, yet TCRdb's version contains in-frame clones alone and is incomplete. The data show 200,000 or so clones, around 80% seen once. The specimen was PBMCs. The receptors come from a man aged 25-45 years in good health and CMV-seronegative.

Only one count was recorded for this clone. V gene TRBV28 combines with J gene TRBJ2-3; no clear D. The CDR3 has 14 residues. CDR1 is MDHEN and CDR2 is SYDVKM in the germline V gene. V dropped 2 bases and J dropped 2 bases, with 8 bases sitting between them. The CDR3 loop reads CASSLEAPTDTQYF. The CDR3 DNA is TGTGCCAGCAGTTTAGAGGCCCCCACAGATACGCAGTATTTT.

The chain recombines TRBV28 with TRBJ2-7, with D perhaps TRBD1 (6 bases). Germline values: CDR1 MDHEN, CDR2 SYDVKM. The V and J ends lost 7 bases and 2 bases respectively, with 15 bases between them. The CDR3 has 14 amino acids. The CDR3 DNA reads as TGTGCCAGCACCTCTCCCGGGACAACCTACGAGCAGTACTTC. Translation gives CASTSPGTTYEQYF.

This chain links TRBV6-5 with TRBJ1-6; 7 nucleotides line up with TRBD1. CDR1 and CDR2 (germline): MNHEY, SVGAGI. The CDR3 extends over 14 amino acids. Trimming at V came to 6 bases and at J to 8 bases, leaving 7 bases not matched to a gene. The CDR3 coding sequence is TGTGCCAGCAGCCGAAACAGGGGCGATTCACCCCTCCACTTT. Its protein product is CASSRNRGDSPLHF.

Here the CDR3 DNA reads TGCGCCAGCAGCCAAGGGACAGGGGGACTAGCGGGGGGGCCCGGGGTAGGAGAGACCCAGTACTTC. Protein product: CASSQGTGGLAGGPGVGETQYF. The rearrangement joins TRBV4-1 to TRBJ2-5; 16 bases are shared with TRBD2. Germline CDR1 is MGHRA and CDR2 is YSYEKL. V trimming: 1 base; J trimming: 4 bases; junction bases outside the gene matches: 18. CDR3 length equals 22 residues.

This chain uses TRBV27 with TRBJ2-5, with 8 nucleotides matching TRBD1. V was pared by 5 bases and J by 5 bases, with 10 bases of the junction left unmatched. CDR1 is MNHEY, CDR2 SMNVEV, per germline (reference sequence). This CDR3 contains 15 residues. The CDR3 sequence is CASSVDYRGRETQYF. In nucleotides, the CDR3 is TGTGCCAGCAGTGTCGATTACAGGGGGAGGGAGACCCAGTACTTC.

The chain is built from TRBV11-2 and TRBJ2-1; the match to TRBD2 covers 11 bases. This CDR3 contains 15 residues. The V segment lost 5 bases and the J segment 2 bases; nucleotides outside the gene matches: 2. The germline V gene encodes CDR1 SGHAT and CDR2 FQNNGV. DNA for the CDR3: TGTGCCAGCAGCGGACTAGCGGGCACCTACAATGAGCAGTTCTTC. The encoded protein is CASSGLAGTYNEQFF.

This sequence joins TRBV7-2 and TRBJ2-1; no definite D call. Germline CDR1 reads SGHTA; CDR2 reads FQGNSA. The CDR3 is made up of 13 amino acids. V lost 5 bases, J lost 7 bases, and 12 bases lay in between. Here the CDR3 DNA reads TGTGCCAGCAGCGTCGCTCGGGTTAATGAGCAGTTCTTC. Translating gives CASSVARVNEQFF.

The chain carries TRBV5-5 and TRBJ1-4; weak D call: TRBD1 (5 bases). The V gene lost 4 bases and the J gene lost 4 bases, with 11 bases spanning the gap. This CDR3 contains 14 residues. Germline V gene data show CDR1 as SGHKS and CDR2 as YYEKEE (reference sequence). CDR3 loop: CASSDGTLNEKLFF. The CDR3 DNA is TGTGCCAGCAGCGACGGGACTCTTAATGAAAAACTGTTTTTT. Together with reference TRBV5-5 and TRBJ1-4, the CDR3 gives the full variable domain: DAGVTQSPTHLIKTRGQQVTLRCSPISGHKSVSWYQQVLGQGPQFIFQYYEKEERGRGNFPDRFSARQFPNYSSELNVNALLLGDSALYLCASSDGTLNEKLFFGSGTQLSVL.

CDR3 sequence: CASSLGQAVSPLHF. The CDR3 bases are TGCGCCAGCAGCTTGGGTCAAGCTGTTTCACCCCTCCACTTT. This chain uses TRBV5-1 with TRBJ1-6, with no clear D. CDR1 and CDR2 (germline): SGHRS, YFSETQ. Trimming stripped 0 bases from V and 9 bases from J, with 10 bases between. The CDR3 totals 14 residues.

The J gene is TRBJ1-2, the V gene TRBV6-1; TRBD1 might be the D (6 bases). This CDR3 spans 15 amino acids. Trimming took off 0 bases at V and 4 bases at J, with 12 bases between the two ends. Germline V gene data show CDR1 as MNHNS and CDR2 as SASEGT. CDR3 sequence reads: CASSEARTVVYGYTF. The DNA of the CDR3 is TGTGCCAGCAGTGAAGCGCGGACAGTCGTCTATGGCTACACCTTC.

The chain links TRBV7-2 to TRBJ2-1, with 10 bases lining up with TRBD2. The CDR3 totals 18 residues. Looked up from germline, CDR1 is SGHTA and CDR2 is FQGNSA. Trimming took 0 bases from V and 7 from J; bases not matched to a gene: 12. The CDR3 region is CASSLAMIGRAGGNEQFF. The CDR3 DNA reads as TGTGCCAGCAGCTTAGCGATGATAGGTAGAGCGGGGGGGAATGAGCAGTTCTTC.

The chain carries TRBV4-2 and TRBJ1-2; possibly TRBD1 for D (6 bases). The V end was cut by 2 bases, the J end by 1 base, with 26 bases between. The germline CDR1 and CDR2 sequences are LGHNA and YNFKEQ. The CDR3 is 20 residues long. CDR3 sequence: CASSQNFRAAGGANNYGYTF. The CDR3 DNA reads as TGTGCCAGCAGCCAAAATTTCCGGGCTGCGGGGGGGGCGAATAACTATGGCTACACCTTC.

The gene calls are TRBV4-1 and TRBJ1-1; D remains unclear. The CDR3 contains 13 residues. Germline CDR1 reads MGHRA; CDR2 reads YSYEKL. V lost 2 bases, J lost 1 base, and 5 bases lay in between. CDR3 region: CASSQISNTEAFF. CDR3 coding DNA: TGCGCCAGCAGCCAAATATCGAACACTGAAGCTTTCTTT.